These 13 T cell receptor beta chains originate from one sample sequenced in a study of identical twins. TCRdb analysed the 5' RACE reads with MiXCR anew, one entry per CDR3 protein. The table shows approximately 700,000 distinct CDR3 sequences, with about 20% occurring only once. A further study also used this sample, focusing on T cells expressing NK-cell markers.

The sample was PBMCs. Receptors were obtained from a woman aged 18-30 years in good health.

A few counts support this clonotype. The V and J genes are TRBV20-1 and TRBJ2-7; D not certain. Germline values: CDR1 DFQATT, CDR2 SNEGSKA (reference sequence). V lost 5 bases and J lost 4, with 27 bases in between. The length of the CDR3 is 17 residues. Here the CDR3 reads CSAPRFKRQPPQYEQYF. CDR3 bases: TGCAGTGCTCCCCGTTTCAAGCGCCAACCGCCGCAGTACGAGCAGTACTTC.

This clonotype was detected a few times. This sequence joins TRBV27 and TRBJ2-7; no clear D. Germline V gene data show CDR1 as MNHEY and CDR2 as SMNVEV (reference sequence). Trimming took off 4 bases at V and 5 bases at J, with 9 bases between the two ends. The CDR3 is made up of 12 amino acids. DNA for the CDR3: TGTGCCAGCAGTTCGGTTGGGGACGAGCAGTACTTC. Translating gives CASSSVGDEQYF.

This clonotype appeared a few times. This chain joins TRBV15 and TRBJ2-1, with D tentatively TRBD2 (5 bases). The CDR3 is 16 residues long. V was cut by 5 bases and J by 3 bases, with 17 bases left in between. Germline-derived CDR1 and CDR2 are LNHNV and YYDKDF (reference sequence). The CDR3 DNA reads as TGTGCCACCAGCCGCCAGACTACACCGATCTACAATGAGCAGTTCTTC. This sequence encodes CATSRQTTPIYNEQFF.

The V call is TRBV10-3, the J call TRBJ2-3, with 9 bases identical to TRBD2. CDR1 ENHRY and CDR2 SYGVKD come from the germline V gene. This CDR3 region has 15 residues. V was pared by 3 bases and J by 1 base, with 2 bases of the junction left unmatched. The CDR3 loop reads CAISDASGGTDTQYF. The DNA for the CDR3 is TGTGCCATCAGTGACGCTAGCGGGGGCACAGATACGCAGTATTTT.

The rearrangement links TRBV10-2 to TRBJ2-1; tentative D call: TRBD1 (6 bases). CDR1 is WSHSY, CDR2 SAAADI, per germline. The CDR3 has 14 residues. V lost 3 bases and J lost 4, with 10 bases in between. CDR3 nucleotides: TGCGCCAGCAGTGACAGGACAGCATACAATGAGCAGTTCTTC. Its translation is CASSDRTAYNEQFF.

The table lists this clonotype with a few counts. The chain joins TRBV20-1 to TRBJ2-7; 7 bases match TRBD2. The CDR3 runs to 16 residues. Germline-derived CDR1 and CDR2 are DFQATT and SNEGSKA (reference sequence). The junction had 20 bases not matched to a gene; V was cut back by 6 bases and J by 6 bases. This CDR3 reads CSASRGSWRERREQYF. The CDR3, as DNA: TGCAGTGCCAGTAGGGGCTCATGGCGGGAGAGGCGCGAGCAGTACTTC.

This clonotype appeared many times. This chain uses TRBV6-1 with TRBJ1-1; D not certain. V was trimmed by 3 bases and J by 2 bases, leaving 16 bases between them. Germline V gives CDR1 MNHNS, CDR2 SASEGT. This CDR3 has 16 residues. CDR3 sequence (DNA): TGTGCCAGCAGTGATAGGAGGCTAGCCCAAAACACTGAAGCTTTCTTT. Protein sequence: CASSDRRLAQNTEAFF.

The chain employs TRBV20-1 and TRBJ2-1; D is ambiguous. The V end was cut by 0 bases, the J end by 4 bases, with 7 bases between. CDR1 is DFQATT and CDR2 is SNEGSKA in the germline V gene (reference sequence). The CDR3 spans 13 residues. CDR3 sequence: CSAREVVYNEQFF. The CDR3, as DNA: TGCAGTGCTAGAGAAGTAGTTTACAATGAGCAGTTCTTC.

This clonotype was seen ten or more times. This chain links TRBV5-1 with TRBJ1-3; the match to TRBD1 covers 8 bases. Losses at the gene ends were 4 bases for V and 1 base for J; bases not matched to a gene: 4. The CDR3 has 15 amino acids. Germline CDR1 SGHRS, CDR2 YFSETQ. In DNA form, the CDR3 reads TGCGCCAGCAGCCCGGACAGGGTGTCTGGAAACACCATATATTTT. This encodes CASSPDRVSGNTIYF.

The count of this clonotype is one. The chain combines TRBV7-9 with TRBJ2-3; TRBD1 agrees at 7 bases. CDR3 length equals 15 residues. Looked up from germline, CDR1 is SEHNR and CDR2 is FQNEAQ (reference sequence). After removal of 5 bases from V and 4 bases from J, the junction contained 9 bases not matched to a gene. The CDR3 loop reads CASSSLGTAADTQYF. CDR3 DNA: TGTGCCAGCAGCAGCCTCGGGACAGCAGCAGATACGCAGTATTTT.

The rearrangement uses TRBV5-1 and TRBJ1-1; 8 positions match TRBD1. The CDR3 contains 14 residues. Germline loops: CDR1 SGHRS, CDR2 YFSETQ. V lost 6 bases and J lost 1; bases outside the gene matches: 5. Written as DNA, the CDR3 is TGCGCCAGCAACGGACAGGGAGGGAACACTGAAGCTTTCTTT. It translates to CASNGQGGNTEAFF. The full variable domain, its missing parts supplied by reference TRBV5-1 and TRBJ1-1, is KAGVTQTPRYLIKTRGQQVTLSCSPISGHRSVSWYQQTPGQGLQFLFEYFSETQRNKGNFPGRFSGRQFSNSRSEMNVSTLELGDSALYLCASNGQGGNTEAFFGQGTRLTVV.

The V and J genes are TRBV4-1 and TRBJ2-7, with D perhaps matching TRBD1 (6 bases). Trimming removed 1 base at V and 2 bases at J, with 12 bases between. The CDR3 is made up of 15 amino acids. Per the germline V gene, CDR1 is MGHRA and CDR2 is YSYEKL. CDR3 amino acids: CASSQGPGQAYEQYF. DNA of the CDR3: TGCGCCAGCAGCCAAGGTCCGGGACAAGCCTACGAGCAGTACTTC.

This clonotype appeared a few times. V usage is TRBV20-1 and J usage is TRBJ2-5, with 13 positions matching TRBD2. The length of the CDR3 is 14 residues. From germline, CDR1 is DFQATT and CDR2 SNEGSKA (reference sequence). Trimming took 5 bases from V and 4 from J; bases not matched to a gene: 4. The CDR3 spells CSAPTSGRRETQYF. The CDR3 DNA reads TGCAGTGCTCCGACTAGCGGGAGGAGAGAGACCCAGTACTTC.